This passage covers 5 T cell receptor beta chains from one sample sequenced in a study of T cell repertoires in cytomegalovirus infection. TCRdb re-derived calls from the reads in MiXCR, one entry per CDR3 protein. The table shows some 900,000 distinct CDR3 sequences, with 32% occurring only once. No cognate antigen is known for these TCRs. The specimen comprised cultured CD8+ T cells from PBMCs, sampled from culture after CMV antigen stimulation. The receptors were gathered from a human donor in good health (CMV status not recorded). Some clones in this sample may be carry-over from other donors' samples.

The chain is built from TRBV6-1 and TRBJ2-7; D gene unclear. Looked up from germline, CDR1 is MNHNS and CDR2 is SASEGT. This CDR3 contains 12 residues. V lost 7 bases and J lost 11, with 18 bases in between. The CDR3 spells CASMSSPHGKYV. CDR3 DNA: TGTGCCAGCATGAGCAGTCCCCACGGCAAGTACGTC.

This clonotype was seen more than once but under ten times. The V and J genes are TRBV7-4 and TRBJ2-1; 11 nucleotides align to TRBD1. CDR3 length equals 15 residues. V lost 4 bases to trimming and J lost 6 bases; unmatched junction nucleotides: 5. The germline CDR1 and CDR2 sequences are SGHVT and SQSDAQ. CDR3 coding DNA: TGTGCCAGCAGCTATCCCGGGACAGGGGGCAATGAGCAGTTCTTC. It codes for CASSYPGTGGNEQFF.

This clonotype was seen a few times. This chain links TRBV12-3 or TRBV12-4 with TRBJ1-1; D is possibly TRBD1 (5 bases). This CDR3 is built from 12 residues. Trimming shortened V by 6 bases and J by 5 bases, and 10 bases separated the two germline ends. The CDR3 DNA reads TGTGCCAGCAGGGGGACCGGAACTGAAGCTTTCTTT. Translated: CASRGTGTEAFF.

This rearrangement joins TRBV2 to TRBJ1-2, with 8 bases that match TRBD1. The CDR3 contains 12 residues. CDR1 SNHLY and CDR2 FYNNEI come from the germline V gene. Losses at the gene ends were 10 bases for V and 3 bases for J; bases not matched to a gene: 4. The CDR3 DNA follows: TGTGCCAAGGACAGGGAGGACTATGGCTACACCTTC. This translates into CAKDREDYGYTF.

The chain has TRBV19 and TRBJ1-5; no definite D call. The V gene's germline CDR1 is LNHDA and CDR2 SQIVND (reference sequence). V lost 1 base and J lost 5, with 12 bases in between. The CDR3 extends over 15 amino acids. In nucleotides, the CDR3 is TGTGCCAGTAGTATAGGGGGTACCAGCCATCAGCCCCAGCATTTT. It codes for CASSIGGTSHQPQHF. Drawing the rest from reference TRBV19 and TRBJ1-5, the complete variable domain is DGGITQSPKYLFRKEGQNVTLSCEQNLNHDAMYWYRQDPGQGLRLIYYSQIVNDFQKGDIAEGYSVSREKKESFPLTVTSAQKNPTAFYLCASSIGGTSHQPQHFGDGTRLSIL.